This TCR beta chain was retrieved from a study of T cell responses to AZD1222 COVID-19 vaccine. The CDR3 extends over 15 amino acids. Germline loops: CDR1 SGHRS, CDR2 YFSETQ. Trimming removed 0 bases at V and 9 bases at J, with 13 bases between. Assay: immunoSEQ multiplex PCR; the TCRdb copy retains only in-frame clones and omits some. The sample includes about 150,000 clones, 85% to 95% seen only once; the top ten take about 5.1%. The sample in question was peripheral blood, obtained on day 0 of AZD1222 vaccination. This chain uses TRBV5-1 with TRBJ1-6; tentative D call: TRBD1 (6 bases). The receptor's source is an adult in good health. The CDR3 sequence is CASSLVGGLASPLHF. The DNA for the CDR3 is TGCGCCAGCAGCTTGGTTGGGGGGCTGGCTTCACCCCTCCACTTT.